The text below deals with one TCR beta chain. Its cognate antigen has yet to be identified. No base quality information exists; no much larger clone differs at one position. The data were obtained in a study of T cell changes during pregnancy in multiple sclerosis (dated by TCRdb to 2018 to 2020). In terms of the full investigation: The study examined how the T cell repertoire changed over the course of pregnancy in women with multiple sclerosis.

Spanning cysteine to phenylalanine, the CDR3 consists of 16 amino acids. Only the CDR3 DNA stays, 48 bases, in frame from base 1. The V end loses 3 bases and the J end loses 3 bases, and a stretch of 18 bases separates them. CDR1 and CDR2 are read off the germline V gene (reference sequence) as SGHKS and YYEKEE. The library relied on the immunoSEQ multiplex PCR assay. The table comes from immuneACCESS by way of TCRdb, which keeps in-frame sequences with V and J called. Part of the clones is missing from these tables; in studies checked, under half for an unresolved V gene and the rest for unknown reasons. The sample table records around 50,000 clones; around 90% of these occur just once. The ten largest account for 0.5% of the sample.

Here the sequenced sample was CD4+ T cells from peripheral blood mononuclear cells, taken in the third trimester of pregnancy. The receptor was derived from a female donor with multiple sclerosis, enrolled in a pregnancy study. Recombination connected TRBV5-5 to TRBJ1-1; the D gene is perhaps TRBD1, from 6 matching bases. CDR3 region: CASSSRVADRYTEAFF. The nucleotides read TGTGCCAGCAGCTCTCGGGTTGCCGACAGGTACACTGAAGCTTTCTTT.